Each of the 21 T cell receptor beta chains below was sequenced from the same sample in a study of somatic mutations in cytotoxic T cells in rheumatoid arthritis (dated by TCRdb to between 2016 and 2019). The library came from the immunoSEQ multiplex PCR assay. Held by TCRdb, this immuneACCESS table contains in-frame sequences only and omits some clones. Under half of the omission traces to an unresolved V gene where checked; the cause of the rest is unknown. In all, the sample holds 18,000 or so clones, and more than 60% of those were seen once. The ten largest clonotypes hold around a fifth of the sample. The source material was CD8+ T cells sorted from blood. These receptors all come from a woman aged 60-70 years in good health.

This chain uses TRBV11-3 with TRBJ2-7; TRBD1 matches at 8 bases. The V and J ends lost 5 bases and 4 bases, in that order; junction bases with no gene match: 4. CDR1 and CDR2 (germline): SGHNT, YENEEA. The CDR3 has 13 amino acids. The CDR3 DNA is TGTGCCAGCAGCCCTGGGACAGGTTACGAGCAGTACTTC. The encoded protein is CASSPGTGYEQYF.

The chain uses TRBV4-1 and TRBJ1-1; D might be TRBD1 (6 bases). This CDR3 region has 14 residues. Per germline, CDR1 MGHRA and CDR2 YSYEKL. The V gene lost 0 bases and the J gene lost 8 bases, with 13 bases spanning the gap. The CDR3 here is CASSQEGTSGEAFF. The CDR3, as DNA: TGCGCCAGCAGCCAAGAGGGGACATCTGGGGAAGCTTTCTTT.

J is TRBJ2-1 and V is TRBV7-8; possible D gene TRBD2, 5 bases. Trimming removed 3 bases from V and 7 bases from J, with 7 bases in between. Germline values: CDR1 SGHVS, CDR2 FQNEAQ. This CDR3 comprises 12 residues. The CDR3 DNA reads TGTGCCAGCAGCTTTGAGGGAAATGAGCAGTTCTTC. This translates into CASSFEGNEQFF.

V and J are TRBV9 and TRBJ2-3; 8 positions match TRBD1. The V segment lost 0 bases and the J segment 1 base; nucleotides outside the gene matches: 7. In germline, CDR1 is SGDLS, CDR2 YYNGEE. The CDR3 totals 17 residues. The CDR3 DNA is TGTGCCAGCAGCGTAGCTACGCGGGGACAGGGCACAGATACGCAGTATTTT. It is translated as CASSVATRGQGTDTQYF.

The chain has TRBV14 and TRBJ1-1; D gene uncertain. This CDR3 is 13 amino acids long. V shed 6 bases and J shed 4 bases, with 12 bases lying between them. Germline CDR1 reads SGHDN; CDR2 reads FVKESK. CDR3 DNA: TGTGCCAGCAGGGTGTCGGGAGGCACTGAAGCTTTCTTT. Translation: CASRVSGGTEAFF.

V gene TRBV9 combines with J gene TRBJ2-7; D remains ambiguous. Germline CDR1 reads SGDLS; CDR2 reads YYNGEE. The ends were cut back, 0 bases at V and 2 bases at J, with 18 bases in the middle. This CDR3 spans 17 amino acids. CDR3 coding DNA: TGTGCCAGCAGCGTAGGATCGTCGGCGCTCAGCCCCTACGAGCAGTACTTC. As protein: CASSVGSSALSPYEQYF.

This clone has a single count. This chain uses TRBV11-3 with TRBJ2-1, with a tentative D call TRBD1 (6 bases). The V end lost 5 bases, the J end lost 6 bases, and 23 bases lay between the germline ends. Germline CDR1 reads SGHNT; CDR2 reads YENEEA. This CDR3 has 17 residues. The CDR3 loop reads CASSGNGDTGPLNEQFF. The CDR3 region has the DNA TGTGCCAGCAGCGGTAACGGGGACACCGGTCCCCTCAATGAGCAGTTCTTC.

V and J are TRBV7-9 and TRBJ1-1, with 8 bases identical to TRBD1. There are 14 residues in the CDR3. From germline, CDR1 is SEHNR and CDR2 FQNEAQ (reference sequence). V trimming: 5 bases; J trimming: 2 bases; junction bases outside the gene matches: 4. CDR3 sequence (DNA): TGTGCCAGCAGCCCGACAGGGGCCAACACTGAAGCTTTCTTT. Protein: CASSPTGANTEAFF. The full variable domain, rest sourced from reference TRBV7-9 and TRBJ1-1, is DTGVSQNPRHKITKRGQNVTFRCDPISEHNRLYWYRQTLGQGPEFLTYFQNEAQLEKSRLLSDRFSAERPKGSFSTLEIQRTEQGDSAMYLCASSPTGANTEAFFGQGTRLTVV.

This clone came up once. This rearrangement joins TRBV5-6 to TRBJ1-1; no definite D call. Germline V CDR1 and CDR2: SGHDT, YYEEEE. The CDR3 contains 15 residues. Trimming cost V 0 bases and J 0 bases, with 9 bases left between them. CDR3 loop: CASSLEGILNTEAFF. The CDR3 DNA sequence: TGTGCCAGCAGCTTGGAAGGCATCTTGAACACTGAAGCTTTCTTT.

This clone has only one observation. The chain recombines TRBV6-5 with TRBJ1-2; 7 positions agree with TRBD1. V was clipped by 5 bases and J by 3 bases; unmatched bases: 3. The CDR3 length is 13 residues. Germline CDR1 MNHEY, CDR2 SVGAGI. Here the CDR3 DNA reads TGTGCCAGCAGTCACAGGGGTGACTATGGCTACACCTTC. Its protein is CASSHRGDYGYTF.

The V call is TRBV11-2, the J call TRBJ2-2; D could derive from TRBD1 or TRBD2 (6 bases each). Germline CDR1 SGHAT, CDR2 FQNNGV. V was pared by 4 bases and J by 5 bases, with 20 bases between. The CDR3 length is 17 residues. This CDR3 is CASSSLVGGANTGELFF. CDR3 DNA sequence: TGTGCCAGCAGCTCCCTAGTCGGGGGCGCCAATACCGGGGAGCTGTTTTTT.

The rearrangement uses TRBV6-1 and TRBJ2-7; 8 bases map to TRBD1. V gave up 1 base and J gave up 2 bases; unmatched junction bases: 7. The germline V gene has CDR1 MNHNS and CDR2 SASEGT. The CDR3 covers 16 residues. The CDR3 sequence is CASSEGVAGGPYEQYF. Written as DNA, the CDR3 is TGTGCCAGCAGTGAAGGAGTGGCAGGGGGCCCCTACGAGCAGTACTTC.

The genes are TRBV29-1 and TRBJ1-2; 8 positions agree with TRBD1. CDR1 and CDR2 from the germline V gene are SQVTM and ANQGSEA. There are 15 residues in the CDR3. V lost 3 bases to trimming and J lost 0 bases; unmatched junction nucleotides: 6. CDR3 bases: TGCAGCGTTGAGGTGGAGGACAGGGCTAACTATGGCTACACCTTC. Translation gives CSVEVEDRANYGYTF.

This chain links TRBV9 with TRBJ1-2, with D possibly being TRBD1 (5 bases). V was cut by 4 bases and J by 4 bases, with 23 bases left in between. Germline assignment: CDR1 SGDLS and CDR2 YYNGEE. CDR3 size: 17 residues. This CDR3 reads CASSHQSGQGNPYGYTF. The CDR3 DNA follows: TGTGCCAGCAGCCACCAGAGTGGGCAGGGAAATCCCTATGGCTACACCTTC.

The V gene is TRBV9, the J gene TRBJ1-2; the D gene is possibly TRBD1 (5 bases). V lost 2 bases and J 5 bases, leaving 19 bases between the germline ends. CDR3 length: 16 amino acids. The germline gives CDR1 SGDLS, CDR2 YYNGEE. For the CDR3, the DNA is TGTGCCAGCAGCGTGGCAGACAGCCGCATGGGGTATGGCTACACCTTC. Translated: CASSVADSRMGYGYTF.

This rearrangement joins TRBV5-1 to TRBJ2-7, with 11 bases matching TRBD1. CDR1 and CDR2 (germline): SGHRS, YFSETQ. J was trimmed by 2 bases and V by 2 bases; bases with no gene match: 3. The CDR3 contains 15 residues. CDR3 region: CASSFRGQGAYEQYF. CDR3 nucleotides: TGCGCCAGCAGCTTCCGGGGACAGGGGGCCTACGAGCAGTACTTC. Full variable domain (remainder filled in from reference TRBV5-1 and TRBJ2-7): KAGVTQTPRYLIKTRGQQVTLSCSPISGHRSVSWYQQTPGQGLQFLFEYFSETQRNKGNFPGRFSGRQFSNSRSEMNVSTLELGDSALYLCASSFRGQGAYEQYFGPGTRLTVT.

CDR3 DNA: TGTGCCAGTAGTATAGAGAGCGAGCAGTTCTTC. Translated: CASSIESEQFF. The genes are TRBV19 and TRBJ2-1; D is unresolved. V dropped 0 bases and J dropped 10 bases, with 4 bases sitting between them. CDR3 length: 11 amino acids. Germline V lookup: CDR1 LNHDA, CDR2 SQIVND (reference sequence). The whole variable domain, filled in from reference TRBV19 and TRBJ2-1, reads DGGITQSPKYLFRKEGQNVTLSCEQNLNHDAMYWYRQDPGQGLRLIYYSQIVNDFQKGDIAEGYSVSREKKESFPLTVTSAQKNPTAFYLCASSIESEQFFGPGTRLTVL.

A remark on this clone: One end of the junction is discordant with germline, which a read error may explain. The chain links TRBV2 to TRBJ2-7; D unresolved. This CDR3 comprises 12 residues. CDR1 is SNHLY and CDR2 is FYNNEI in the germline V gene. The CDR3 reads CASSEGYREQYF. The DNA of the CDR3 is TGTGCCAGCAGCGAAGGTTATAGGGAGCAGTACTTC.

This clone was seen just once. V and J are TRBV7-9 and TRBJ2-2; possibly TRBD1 for D (6 bases). The CDR3 is 13 residues long. Trimming cost V 9 bases and J 3 bases, with 11 bases left between them. The V gene's germline CDR1 is SEHNR and CDR2 FQNEAQ (reference sequence). CDR3 coding DNA: TGTGCCAGGGCGGACAGCGACACCGGGGAGCTGTTTTTT. This translates into CARADSDTGELFF.

The rearrangement links TRBV9 to TRBJ2-2; TRBD2 matches at 8 bases. Per germline, CDR1 SGDLS and CDR2 YYNGEE. The CDR3 contains 16 residues. The ends lost 4 bases at V and 2 bases at J; junction bases unmatched: 7. Written as DNA, the CDR3 is TGTGCCAGCAGCCCCCGACTAGCGCCCAACACCGGGGAGCTGTTTTTT. This translates into CASSPRLAPNTGELFF.

The CDR3 DNA reads as TGTGCCAGTACCCTAGGGGTATCCTATGGCTACACCTTC. Protein sequence: CASTLGVSYGYTF. This rearrangement joins TRBV19 to TRBJ1-2; a weak D match, TRBD1 (5 bases). Germline CDR1 is LNHDA and CDR2 is SQIVND (reference sequence). This CDR3 is built from 13 residues. Trimming left V 7 bases short and J 4 bases short, with 13 bases between.